Listed below are T cell receptor beta chains from one sample, sequenced in a study of blood T cell repertoires in COVID-19. The assay was immunoSEQ multiplex PCR, and TCRdb's table has in-frame clones only and misses some. The repertoire has about 300,000 clones, 65% to 85% of them found once; the top ten carry roughly 1.5%. Sequencing was carried out using peripheral blood. The receptors derive from a human donor with COVID-19, enrolled during active disease. The donor label of this sample is uncertain. The CDR3 runs from the conserved cysteine through the conserved F or W. The order of the fields is clone size, V gene, J gene, D gene, CDR3 protein, CDR3 DNA. A D gene is named only where the DNA matches it firmly. Clone size, where shown, is once, few, many, or a class for clones that have expanded.

clone_size: few; v_call: TRBV2; j_call: TRBJ1-4; d_call: TRBD1; cdr3_aa: CASSLQGATYEKLFF; cdr3_nt: TGTGCCAGCAGCTTACAGGGGGCAACCTATGAAAAACTGTTTTTT
clone_size: NA; v_call: TRBV30; j_call: TRBJ1-3; d_call: NA; cdr3_aa: CAWSSRGGNTIYF; cdr3_nt: TGTGCCTGGAGTAGCCGAGGAGGAAACACCATATATTTT
clone_size: NA; v_call: TRBV11-3; j_call: TRBJ1-4; d_call: NA; cdr3_aa: CASSLTPSEKLFF; cdr3_nt: TGTGCCAGCAGCCTCACCCCAAGCGAAAAACTGTTTTTT
clone_size: NA; v_call: TRBV5-1; j_call: TRBJ1-5; d_call: NA; cdr3_aa: CASSSGVEGGQPQHF; cdr3_nt: TGCGCCAGCAGCTCAGGGGTGGAAGGTGGTCAGCCCCAGCATTTT
clone_size: NA; v_call: TRBV6-5; j_call: TRBJ1-2; d_call: TRBD1; cdr3_aa: CASRAGGDNYGYTF; cdr3_nt: TGTGCCAGCAGGGCAGGGGGCGATAACTATGGCTACACCTTC
clone_size: NA; v_call: TRBV6-4; j_call: TRBJ1-1; d_call: NA; cdr3_aa: CASSVGVAEAFF; cdr3_nt: TGTGCCAGCAGTGTTGGAGTAGCTGAAGCTTTCTTT
clone_size: once; v_call: TRBV19; j_call: TRBJ1-2; d_call: NA; cdr3_aa: CASRDRLPLTGYGYTF; cdr3_nt: TGTGCCAGTAGGGACAGACTCCCTTTAACTGGCTATGGCTACACCTTC
clone_size: NA; v_call: TRBV19; j_call: TRBJ2-1; d_call: TRBD1; cdr3_aa: CASSSPGGQGGYNEQFF; cdr3_nt: TGTGCCAGTAGTTCCCCCGGGGGACAGGGGGGATACAATGAGCAGTTCTTC
clone_size: few; v_call: TRBV18; j_call: TRBJ2-7; d_call: NA; cdr3_aa: CASSPAVSYEQYF; cdr3_nt: TGTGCCAGCTCACCGGCGGTTTCCTACGAGCAGTACTTC
clone_size: few; v_call: TRBV18; j_call: TRBJ2-3; d_call: NA; cdr3_aa: CASSPGQRTDTQYF; cdr3_nt: TGTGCCAGCTCACCGGGACAAAGGACAGATACGCAGTATTTT
clone_size: NA; v_call: TRBV6-6; j_call: TRBJ1-5; d_call: TRBD1; cdr3_aa: CASSHGQGNQPQHF; cdr3_nt: TGTGCCAGCAGTCACGGACAGGGGAATCAGCCCCAGCATTTT
clone_size: NA; v_call: TRBV4-3; j_call: TRBJ2-3; d_call: TRBD1; cdr3_aa: CASSQEGMTGGADTQYF; cdr3_nt: TGCGCCAGCAGCCAAGAGGGGATGACAGGGGGCGCAGATACGCAGTATTTT
clone_size: NA; v_call: TRBV2; j_call: TRBJ2-7; d_call: NA; cdr3_aa: CASSERQIYEQYF; cdr3_nt: TGTGCCAGCAGTGAACGTCAGATCTACGAGCAGTACTTC
clone_size: NA; v_call: TRBV27; j_call: TRBJ2-1; d_call: TRBD2; cdr3_aa: CASSHRGAGVSFF; cdr3_nt: TGTGCCAGCAGTCACCGTGGGGCGGGAGTATCGTTCTTC
clone_size: once; v_call: TRBV18; j_call: TRBJ1-3; d_call: TRBD1; cdr3_aa: CASSPPGQNSGNTIYF; cdr3_nt: TGTGCCAGCTCACCCCCGGGACAGAATTCTGGAAACACCATATATTTT
clone_size: NA; v_call: TRBV28; j_call: TRBJ2-1; d_call: TRBD2; cdr3_aa: CASSTTGLAGVEWEFF; cdr3_nt: TGTGCCAGCAGCACTACTGGACTAGCGGGAGTCGAGTGGGAGTTCTTC
clone_size: NA; v_call: TRBV19; j_call: TRBJ2-7; d_call: TRBD1; cdr3_aa: CARTGQGGCHEQYF; cdr3_nt: TGTGCCAGGACGGGACAGGGCGGGTGCCACGAGCAGTACTTC
clone_size: NA; v_call: TRBV7-2; j_call: TRBJ1-1; d_call: TRBD1; cdr3_aa: CAISTGPNIAEAFF; cdr3_nt: TGTGCCATCTCGACAGGGCCAAACATCGCTGAAGCTTTCTTT
clone_size: NA; v_call: TRBV12-3/TRBV12-4; j_call: TRBJ1-1; d_call: NA; cdr3_aa: CASSLLANTEAFF; cdr3_nt: TGTGCCAGCAGTTTATTGGCGAACACTGAAGCTTTCTTT
clone_size: NA; v_call: TRBV30; j_call: TRBJ2-6; d_call: NA; cdr3_aa: CAWTPREANVLTF; cdr3_nt: TGTGCCTGGACCCCGAGGGAGGCCAACGTCCTGACTTTC
clone_size: few; v_call: TRBV14; j_call: TRBJ2-7; d_call: TRBD2; cdr3_aa: CASSQGSSGRGEQYF; cdr3_nt: TGTGCCAGCAGCCAAGGCTCTAGCGGGAGGGGTGAGCAGTACTTC
clone_size: NA; v_call: TRBV19; j_call: TRBJ2-7; d_call: NA; cdr3_aa: CASSPSREAYPYEQYF; cdr3_nt: TGTGCCAGTAGTCCCTCCCGTGAAGCGTACCCCTACGAGCAGTACTTC
clone_size: NA; v_call: TRBV5-6; j_call: TRBJ1-1; d_call: NA; cdr3_aa: CASSSPPRPGHTEAFF; cdr3_nt: TGTGCCAGCAGCTCGCCCCCTCGACCTGGGCACACTGAAGCTTTCTTT